This note documents a single T cell receptor beta chain sequence. In its sample, this clonotype was seen a few times. Which antigen it targets is not known. Base qualities are missing; no much larger clone stands one base away. The method behind the library was multiplex PCR. The reads were generated on an Illumina HiSeq 4000. CDR3 regions were amplified by Arm-PCR with iRepertoire HTBI primers to construct TCR beta libraries. Before sequencing, the PCR products went through gel purification. Turning to the authors' computational methods: Gene usage analysis of CDR3 amino acid clonotypes relied on the roughly 60 TRBV and more than twelve TRBJ segments identified across samples. COPE and FqMerger were used to merge the filtered high-quality paired reads into contigs. BLAST was used to align contigs to the IMGT TRBV, TRBD and TRBJ reference genes, and CDR3 was defined following IMGT. Highly expanded clones were defined as clonotypes with a frequency above 0.1%. Shannon entropy was used to measure repertoire diversity, and the Gini coefficient was used to measure V-J evenness. Clonotypes shared by more than one individual were considered public. The public sequencing data were trimmed at Q25 with fastp and processed into clonotypes with MiXCR by TCRdb, which kept only in-frame beta chains. Every distinct CDR3 protein forms one entry, paired with its most common genes and DNA. The V and J calls here are based on TCRdb, not the publication. The sample data list 530,000 or so distinct CDR3 sequences, and roughly 14% of these were observed just once. The ten largest make up 8.5% to 10% of the sample.

This sample is part of a study of regulatory T cells in long-lasting Graves disease (dated by TCRdb to about 2021). Regarding the complete study: Antithyroid drugs had been taken for less than 3 months by newly diagnosed Graves' disease patients. Patients with persistent Graves' disease were compared with patients with newly diagnosed Graves' disease using TCR sequencing and RNA sequencing of peripheral blood. A total of roughly 35 samples underwent TCR sequencing, from about 13 patients with persistent Graves' disease and approximately 20 patients with newly diagnosed Graves' disease. The study was registered as a clinical trial and conducted in China.

This specimen's time point label, per the study, means: newly diagnosed GD, antithyroid drugs for less than 3 months. For both TCR sequencing and RNA sequencing, RNA was extracted from PBMCs using TRIzol. Graves' disease was diagnosed according to American Thyroid Association guidelines. The patients came from an endocrinology department in Xi'an, China. Each patient gave about 9.1 milliliters of peripheral blood, collected in an EDTA anticoagulant tube. PBMCs were isolated by Ficoll Paque Plus density gradient separation without further T cell sorting. An Agilent 2100 Bioanalyzer and agarose gel were used to check RNA quality, while a NanoDrop 2000 measured RNA concentration. Paper-wide results and their limitations: Lower TCR Shannon entropy and fewer highly expanded clones were observed in persistent Graves' disease patients than in newly diagnosed patients, which suggested clonal expansion. Sequencing and analysis were restricted to the TCR beta chain. More public clonotypes were shared among persistent patients (approximately 3,000) than among newly diagnosed patients (approximately 1,000). As a limitation, the authors acknowledged that the small sample size may reduce accuracy. The study examined only peripheral blood because the primary lesion, thyroid tissue, could not be accessed. Preferential use of TRBV28, TRBJ1-2 and TRBJ2-5 was observed in persistent disease, whereas TRBV20-1 and TRBJ2-1 were favored in newly diagnosed disease.

Reading from cysteine to phenylalanine, the CDR3 counts 16 amino acids. Just the 48-base CDR3 DNA is kept, in frame starting at base 1. In the germline V gene (reference sequence), CDR1 corresponds to GTSNPN and CDR2 to SVGIG. Trimming removed 1 base from V and 1 base from J, leaving 14 bases between the germline ends. This same sample was also taken into another study, of T cells in Graves' hyperthyroidism and ophthalmopathy. According to the second study: Graves' hyperthyroidism was defined as stable when no progression to ophthalmopathy occurred over 18 months of follow-up. Hyperthyroidism patients were aged 18 to 65 years and newly diagnosed, with disease duration of less than 2 months. Patients with uncontrolled infections, other autoimmune diseases, pregnancy or lactation were excluded. Clinical symptoms, serum thyroxine and TRAb, thyroid ultrasound, and orbital computed tomography formed the basis for the diagnoses. The TCR CDR3 was subjected to a first round of RT-PCR using the HTBI primer set and the Qiagen OneStep RT-PCR kit. Most expanded thyroid clonotypes (frequency above 0.001) were also detected in blood, suggesting blood repertoires may reflect thyroid immune responses. A 13 V-J signature model separated ophthalmopathy from stable hyperthyroidism, with around 91% sensitivity and roughly 81% specificity in cross-validation and 80%/75% in testing. In validation, the model predicted progression to ophthalmopathy a median of about 6.8 months before onset, with approximately 70% sensitivity and roughly 72% specificity. TCR V-J signatures able to tell the groups apart were searched for in a discovery cohort of 95 to 100 patients, of whom roughly 42 had Graves' ophthalmopathy and roughly 57 had stable Graves' hyperthyroidism. Prospective prediction of ophthalmopathy was tested in an independent validation cohort of fewer than 20 hyperthyroidism patients and around 16 patients who later progressed to ophthalmopathy. The roughly 90 discovery patients were divided at random into training and test sets in a 7:3 ratio. In more than five Graves' hyperthyroidism patients, the study also compared T-cell repertoires from thyroid tissue with T-cell repertoires from blood. After blood sampling, hyperthyroidism patients were treated with methimazole at a starting dose of 30 mg daily, and ophthalmopathy patients were treated with high-dose intravenous methylprednisolone. Libraries were constructed in a second round of multiplex PCR, after which size selection and purification were carried out. Paired-end sequencing of the libraries was performed with 100 bp reads on an Illumina HiSeq2000. SOAPnuke was used to process the raw data, throwing out any read that contained adapters or uncalled bases, had a mean Phred below 15, or lacked an exact constant-primer or identifier match. COPE v1.2.5 was used to merge high-quality paired reads, and clonotypes were defined as unique nucleotide sequences. MiTCR v1.1 was used to align clonotypes to the IMGT TRBV, TRBD and TRBJ reference segments. Only V-J combinations with frequency above 0.0001, covering 99% to 99.2% of repertoires, were analysed. A TCS score was defined as the ratio between F50 (clonal expansion) and ExV (chaos), using BLOSUM62-based TCRdist between CDR3 peptides within each V-J. Welch's t-statistics and random forest reduced around 520 V-J features to 10 to 15, which were used in a naive Bayes classifier (R e1071). Sample size was not statistically predetermined, and blinding of investigators to group allocation was not performed. TCR Vbeta CDR3 sequencing of approximately 140 peripheral blood samples (fewer than 45 ophthalmopathy, roughly 72 hyperthyroidism and approximately 17 progressor patients) is reported in the paper.

The V gene is TRBV30 and the J gene is TRBJ1-5; the D gene is perhaps TRBD1, on 5 matching bases. The sequences come from peripheral blood mononuclear cells (PBMCs), collected at new diagnosis, from a patient treated with antithyroid drugs. This TCR came from a man in his thirties or forties with Graves disease. Donor details come from another sample of the same person, matched by shared clones. The DNA reads TGTGCCTGGAGTGAACAGGCAGGGCCGAGCAATCAGCCCCAGCATTTT. It translates as CAWSEQAGPSNQPQHF.